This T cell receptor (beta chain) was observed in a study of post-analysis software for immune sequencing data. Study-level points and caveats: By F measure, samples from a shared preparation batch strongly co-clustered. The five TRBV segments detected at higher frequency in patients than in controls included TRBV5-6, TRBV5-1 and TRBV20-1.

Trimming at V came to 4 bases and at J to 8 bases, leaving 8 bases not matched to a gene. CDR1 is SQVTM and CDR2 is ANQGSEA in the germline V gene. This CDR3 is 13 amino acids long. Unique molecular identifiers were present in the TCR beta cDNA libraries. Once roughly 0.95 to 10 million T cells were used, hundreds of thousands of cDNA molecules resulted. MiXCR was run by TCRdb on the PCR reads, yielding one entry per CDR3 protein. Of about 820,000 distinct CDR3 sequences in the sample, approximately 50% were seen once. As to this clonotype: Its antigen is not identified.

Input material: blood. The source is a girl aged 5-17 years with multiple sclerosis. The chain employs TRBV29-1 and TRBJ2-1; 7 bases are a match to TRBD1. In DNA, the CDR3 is TGCAGCGTTGGAACTGACAGGGTCCATGAGCAGTTCTTC. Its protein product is CSVGTDRVHEQFF.